The clone carrying this T cell receptor (beta chain) was counted only a few times. Its antigen is unidentified. The sample originates from a study of CD8 T cells in ankylosing spondylitis. In germline, CDR1 is SGHRS, CDR2 YFSETQ. V was trimmed by 0 bases and J by 6 bases, leaving 7 bases between them. This CDR3 contains 13 residues. In making TCR beta libraries, quantitative 5'-RACE with molecular barcodes was used. TCRdb recomputed calls from the 5' RACE reads with MiXCR, one row per CDR3 protein. The sample shows about 700,000 distinct CDR3 sequences, 15% to 20% of them seen only once. Regarding the study as a whole: Significant enrichment of disease-linked clones was reported in matched ankylosing spondylitis synovial fluid. A TCR beta motif of several highly homologous variants seemed to mark ankylosing spondylitis blood.

The V gene is TRBV5-1, the J gene TRBJ1-5; D remains unclear. Specimen: blood, either unsorted or a sorted T cell fraction (not recorded which). The clonotype comes from a male donor with ankylosing spondylitis. In DNA, the CDR3 is TGCGCCAGCAGCTTGGCCCCCCGTCAGCCCCAGCATTTT. Residues: CASSLAPRQPQHF.